What follows describes a single TCR beta chain. Its target antigen remains unknown. No base quality values were provided; no much bigger clone lies one nucleotide off. This sample is part of a study of blood T cell repertoires in COVID-19 (dated by TCRdb to 2020 to 2022). For the study in its entirety: Samples from collaborators originated in the United States, Italy and Spain and spanned both the acute and convalescent phases of COVID-19. The prospective study material was composed of cDNA or gDNA derived from T cells, B-cell-depleted T cells, or PBMCs. Deeply sampled blood TCRbeta repertoires from subjects exposed to, actively infected with, or recovered from COVID-19 were included in the dataset. The repertoires were released in a freely available public database intended as a resource for research on the immune response to SARS-CoV-2. Samples came from the ongoing ImmuneRACE study (first 160 participants) plus 1,254 subjects from 6 global collaborators. Nearly every sample came with metadata listing a de-identified subject ID, COVID-19 status, age in years and sex. Where HLA class I and class II types were available, the types were taken from metadata supplied by the sample provider, not from assay-based typing.

What the authors observed across the whole study: How much clinical and demographic metadata was included differed by source and by participant, and the metadata was provided uncurated.

The immunoSEQ Assay, a bias-controlled multiplex PCR, was used to amplify TCRbeta CDR3 regions from genomic DNA. The authors' pipeline ran thus. Nucleated cell counts per sample were estimated from amplification of reference gene primers within the assay. Sequence reads were collapsed and filtered to measure the absolute abundance of every unique TCRbeta CDR3 rearrangement. For each sample, productive Simpson clonality was calculated as the square root of Simpson's diversity index across productive rearrangements. TCRdb took this table from immuneACCESS and kept in-frame rearrangements with V and J called. Such tables lack part of the clones; where checked against another copy, unresolved V genes explain under half of the gap, and the rest is unexplained. V, J and clone size reflect that table, while D and trimming were determined from the DNA. This sample is represented by some 130,000 clones; around 88% of them were singletons. Of the sample, around a tenth falls within the top ten clones.

Collaborating institutions collected whole blood in K2EDTA tubes following their own protocols. For TCRbeta analysis, collaborators shipped samples as frozen whole blood, isolated PBMCs, or DNA extracted from either of those sample types. From the cysteine up to the phenylalanine, the CDR3 has a length of 18 residues. The DNA shown is the 54-base CDR3, in frame from base 1. V loses 6 bases at its end and J loses 0 bases; junction bases beyond the gene matches: 13. CDR1 and CDR2, per the germline V gene (reference sequence), are MNHEY and SMNVEV. The sequence was collected from a man aged 50-59 years with acute or convalescent COVID-19. The chain joins TRBV27 to TRBJ2-1, with 8 central nucleotides matching TRBD2. Sequencing was done on a sample of peripheral blood. The CDR3 protein sequence reads: CASRTGGRQPSSYNEQFF. The DNA sequence is given as TGTGCCAGCAGGACGGGAGGGCGGCAACCCAGCTCCTACAATGAGCAGTTCTTC.